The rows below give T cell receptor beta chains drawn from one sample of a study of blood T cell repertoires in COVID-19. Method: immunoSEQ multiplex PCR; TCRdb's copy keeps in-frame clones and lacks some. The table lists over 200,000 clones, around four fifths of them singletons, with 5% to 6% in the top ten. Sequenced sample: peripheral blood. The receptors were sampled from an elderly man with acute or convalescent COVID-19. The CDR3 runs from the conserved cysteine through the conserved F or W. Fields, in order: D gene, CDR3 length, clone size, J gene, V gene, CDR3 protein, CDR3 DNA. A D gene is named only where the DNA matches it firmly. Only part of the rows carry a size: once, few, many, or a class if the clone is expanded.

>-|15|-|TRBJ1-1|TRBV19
CASSIGGVLNTEAFF
TGTGCCAGTAGTATTGGGGGCGTTCTGAACACTGAAGCTTTCTTT
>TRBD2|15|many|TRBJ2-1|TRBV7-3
CASSSGLARFSEQFF
TGTGCCAGCAGCTCGGGACTAGCCCGTTTTAGTGAGCAGTTCTTC
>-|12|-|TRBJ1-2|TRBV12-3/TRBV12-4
CASSLPGGGYTF
TGTGCCAGCAGTTTACCGGGGGGGGGCTACACCTTC
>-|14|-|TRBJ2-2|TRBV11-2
CASSLDQGAGELFF
TGTGCCAGCAGCTTAGACCAGGGCGCCGGGGAGCTGTTTTTT
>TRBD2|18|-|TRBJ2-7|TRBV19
CASSTSPSLAGAPYEQYF
TGTGCCAGTAGTACCAGCCCTTCCCTAGCGGGGGCCCCCTACGAGCAGTACTTC
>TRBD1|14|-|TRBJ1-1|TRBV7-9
CASSGRQGATEAFF
TGTGCCAGCAGCGGCAGACAGGGGGCCACTGAAGCTTTCTTT
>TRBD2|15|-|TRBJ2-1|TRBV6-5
CASREGLPAYNEQFF
TGTGCCAGCAGAGAGGGACTACCGGCCTACAATGAGCAGTTCTTC
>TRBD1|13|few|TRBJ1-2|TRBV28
CASGQGAFQGYTF
TGTGCCAGCGGACAGGGGGCGTTTCAGGGCTACACCTTC
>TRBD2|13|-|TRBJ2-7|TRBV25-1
CARRQAGVGEQYF
TGTGCCCGCCGGCAGGCGGGAGTCGGCGAGCAGTACTTC
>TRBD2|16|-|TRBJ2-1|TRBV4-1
CASSQWTSGGFNEQFF
TGCGCCAGCAGCCAATGGACTAGCGGGGGGTTCAATGAGCAGTTCTTC
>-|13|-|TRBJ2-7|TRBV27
CASRPHGTNVQYF
TGTGCCAGCCGACCCCACGGGACAAATGTGCAGTACTTC
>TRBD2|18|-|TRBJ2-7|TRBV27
CASGRTGTSGIGTYEQYF
TGTGCCAGTGGCAGGACCGGGACTAGCGGGATAGGAACCTACGAGCAGTACTTC
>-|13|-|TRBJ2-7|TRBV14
CASKFRGSYEQYF
TGTGCCAGCAAATTTCGGGGGTCCTACGAGCAGTACTTC
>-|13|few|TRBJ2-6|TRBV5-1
CASNLAGANVLTF
TGCGCCAGCAACCTAGCTGGGGCCAACGTCCTGACTTTC
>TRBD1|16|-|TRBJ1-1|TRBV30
CAWFPKYRGRITEAFF
TGTGCCTGGTTTCCCAAATACAGGGGGCGCATTACTGAAGCTTTCTTT
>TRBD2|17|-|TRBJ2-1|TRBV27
CASSPRTSGSVRNEQFF
TGTGCCAGCAGTCCTCGGACTAGCGGGTCCGTAAGGAATGAGCAGTTCTTC
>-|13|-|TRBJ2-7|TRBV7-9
CASSWSGSEEQYF
TGTGCCAGCAGCTGGTCAGGTTCGGAAGAGCAGTACTTC
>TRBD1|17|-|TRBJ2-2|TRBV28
CASSLLSGQGLTGELFF
TGTGCCAGCAGTTTATTATCCGGACAGGGGCTCACCGGGGAGCTGTTTTTT
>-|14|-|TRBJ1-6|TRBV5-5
CASSLGQNNSPLHF
TGTGCCAGCAGCTTGGGGCAGAATAATTCACCCCTCCACTTT
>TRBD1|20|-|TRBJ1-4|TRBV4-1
CASSQDRSVRGLGTNEKLFF
TGCGCCAGCAGCCAAGATCGGTCAGTCAGGGGGCTAGGGACTAATGAAAAACTGTTTTTT
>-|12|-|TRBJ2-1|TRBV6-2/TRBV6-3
CASTPQGNEQFF
TGTGCCAGCACCCCCCAGGGGAATGAGCAGTTCTTC
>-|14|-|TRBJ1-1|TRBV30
CAWSTTGRNTEAFF
TGTGCCTGGAGTACAACAGGGAGGAACACTGAAGCTTTCTTT
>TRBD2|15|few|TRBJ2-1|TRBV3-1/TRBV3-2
CASSQTLGGGNEQFF
TGTGCCAGCAGCCAGACCCTTGGCGGGGGTAACGAGCAGTTCTTC
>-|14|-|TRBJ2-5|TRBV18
CASSPPAHQETQYF
TGTGCCAGCTCACCACCAGCGCACCAAGAGACCCAGTACTTC
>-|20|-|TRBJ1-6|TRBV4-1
CASSQIGMGQGHSYNSPLHF
TGCGCCAGCAGCCAAATAGGGATGGGGCAGGGCCACTCCTATAATTCACCCCTCCACTTT